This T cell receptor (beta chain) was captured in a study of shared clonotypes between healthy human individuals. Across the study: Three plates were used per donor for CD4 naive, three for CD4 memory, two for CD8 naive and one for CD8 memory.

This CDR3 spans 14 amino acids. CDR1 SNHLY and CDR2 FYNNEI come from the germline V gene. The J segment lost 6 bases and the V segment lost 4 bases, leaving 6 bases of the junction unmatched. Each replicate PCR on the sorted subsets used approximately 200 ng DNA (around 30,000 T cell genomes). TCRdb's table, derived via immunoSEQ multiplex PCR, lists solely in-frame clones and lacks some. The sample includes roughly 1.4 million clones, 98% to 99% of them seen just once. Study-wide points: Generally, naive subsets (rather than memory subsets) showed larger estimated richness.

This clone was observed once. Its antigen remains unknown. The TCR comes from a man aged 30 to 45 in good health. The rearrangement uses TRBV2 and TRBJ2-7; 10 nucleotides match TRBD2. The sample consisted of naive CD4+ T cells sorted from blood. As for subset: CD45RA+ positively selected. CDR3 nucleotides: TGTGCCAGCAGTGTGGAACTAGCGGGAAGCGAGCAGTACTTC. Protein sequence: CASSVELAGSEQYF.